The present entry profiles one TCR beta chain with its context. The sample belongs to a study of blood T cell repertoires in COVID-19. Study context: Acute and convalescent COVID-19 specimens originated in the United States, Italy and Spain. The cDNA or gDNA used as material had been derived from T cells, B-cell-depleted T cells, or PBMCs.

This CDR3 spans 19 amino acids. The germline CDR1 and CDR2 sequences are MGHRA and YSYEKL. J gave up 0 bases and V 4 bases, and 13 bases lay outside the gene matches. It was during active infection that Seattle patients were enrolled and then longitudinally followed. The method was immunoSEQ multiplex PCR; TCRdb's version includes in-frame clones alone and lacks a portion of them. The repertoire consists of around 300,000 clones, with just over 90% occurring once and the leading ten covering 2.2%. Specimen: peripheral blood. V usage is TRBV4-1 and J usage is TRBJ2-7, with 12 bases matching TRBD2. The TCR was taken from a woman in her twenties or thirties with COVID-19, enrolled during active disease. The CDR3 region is CASSPSLLAGGLSSYEQYF. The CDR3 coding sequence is TGCGCCAGCAGCCCCTCCCTGCTAGCGGGAGGGTTGAGCTCCTACGAGCAGTACTTC.